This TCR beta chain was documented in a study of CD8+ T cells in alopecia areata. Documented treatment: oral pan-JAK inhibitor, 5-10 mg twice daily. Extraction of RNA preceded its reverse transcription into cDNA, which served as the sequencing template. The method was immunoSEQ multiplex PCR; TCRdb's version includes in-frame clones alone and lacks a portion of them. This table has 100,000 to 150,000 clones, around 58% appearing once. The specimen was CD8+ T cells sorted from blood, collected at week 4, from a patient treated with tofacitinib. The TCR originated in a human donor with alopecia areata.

The CDR3 is CASSADRGNTEAFF. The CDR3 nucleotides read TGTGCCAGCAGCGCGGACAGGGGGAACACTGAAGCTTTCTTT. The chain combines TRBV9 with TRBJ1-1, with TRBD1 identical over 9 bases. The germline V gene has CDR1 SGDLS and CDR2 YYNGEE. The CDR3 is made up of 14 amino acids. V lost 3 bases to trimming and J lost 1 base; unmatched junction nucleotides: 1.